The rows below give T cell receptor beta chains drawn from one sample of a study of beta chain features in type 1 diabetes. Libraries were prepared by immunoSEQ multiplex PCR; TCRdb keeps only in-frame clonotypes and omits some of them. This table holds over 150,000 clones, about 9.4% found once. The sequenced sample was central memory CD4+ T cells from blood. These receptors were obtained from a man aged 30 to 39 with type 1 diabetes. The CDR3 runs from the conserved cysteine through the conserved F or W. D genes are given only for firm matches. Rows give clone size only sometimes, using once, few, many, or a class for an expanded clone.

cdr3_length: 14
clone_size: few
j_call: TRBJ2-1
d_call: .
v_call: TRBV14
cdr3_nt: TGTGCCAGCAGCCAAGATCTTGAAGCATATGAGCAGTTCTTC
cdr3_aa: CASSQDLEAYEQFF

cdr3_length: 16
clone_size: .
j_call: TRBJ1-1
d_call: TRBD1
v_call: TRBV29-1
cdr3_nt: TGCAGCGTTGTAGGAGGGACAGGGCGGGTGAACACTGAAGCTTTCTTT
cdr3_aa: CSVVGGTGRVNTEAFF

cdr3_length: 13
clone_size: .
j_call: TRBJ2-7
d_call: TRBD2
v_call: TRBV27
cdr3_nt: TGTGCCAGCAGATGGACTAGCGGGGACGAGCAGTACTTC
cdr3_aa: CASRWTSGDEQYF

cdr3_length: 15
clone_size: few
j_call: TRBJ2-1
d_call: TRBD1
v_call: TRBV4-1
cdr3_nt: TGCGCCAGCAGCCAAGGACAGGGGCCGCGCAATGAGCAGTTCTTC
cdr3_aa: CASSQGQGPRNEQFF

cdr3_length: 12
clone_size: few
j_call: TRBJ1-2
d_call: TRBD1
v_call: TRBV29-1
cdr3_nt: TGCAGCGTTGTTACAGGGGATCATGGCTACACCTTC
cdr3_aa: CSVVTGDHGYTF

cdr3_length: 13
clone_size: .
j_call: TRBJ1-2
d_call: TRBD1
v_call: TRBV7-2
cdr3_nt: TGTGCCAGCAGCTTGGACAGGGTAAATGGCTACACCTTC
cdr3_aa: CASSLDRVNGYTF

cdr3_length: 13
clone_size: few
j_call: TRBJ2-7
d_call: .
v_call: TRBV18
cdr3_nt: TGTGCCAGCTCAAAACAGGGTCCTAACGAGCAGTACTTC
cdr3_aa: CASSKQGPNEQYF

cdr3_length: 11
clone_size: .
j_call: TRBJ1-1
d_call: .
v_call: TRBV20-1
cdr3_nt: TGCAGTGCCAAAGGGGGCACTGAAGCTTTCTTT
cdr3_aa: CSAKGGTEAFF

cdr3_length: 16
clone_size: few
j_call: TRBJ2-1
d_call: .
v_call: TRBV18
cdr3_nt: TGTGCCAGCTCAGAGTCACTTGAACTGTCCTACAATGAGCAGTTCTTC
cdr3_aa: CASSESLELSYNEQFF

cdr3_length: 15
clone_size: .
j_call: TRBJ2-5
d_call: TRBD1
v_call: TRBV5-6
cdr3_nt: TGTGCCAGCAGCGGAAGCACAGGGGGCTGGCAGACCCAGTACTTC
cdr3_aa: CASSGSTGGWQTQYF

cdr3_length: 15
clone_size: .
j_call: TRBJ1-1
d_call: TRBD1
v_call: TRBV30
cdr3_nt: TGTGCCTGGAGTGACGGGACAGGGGTGAACACTGAAGCTTTCTTT
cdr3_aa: CAWSDGTGVNTEAFF

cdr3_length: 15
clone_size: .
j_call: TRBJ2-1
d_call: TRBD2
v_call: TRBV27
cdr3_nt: TGTGCTTCTTTTGGGGGGGGTTCCTCCTACAATGAGCAGTTCTTC
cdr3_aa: CASFGGGSSYNEQFF

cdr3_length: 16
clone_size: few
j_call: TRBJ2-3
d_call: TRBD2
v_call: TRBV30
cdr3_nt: TGTGCCTGGAGTGTAAGCGGGAGGGCCGGCACAGATACGCAGTATTTT
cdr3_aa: CAWSVSGRAGTDTQYF

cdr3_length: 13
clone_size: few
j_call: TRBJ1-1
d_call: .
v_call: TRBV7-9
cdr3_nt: TGTGCCAGTATGACCCGGCAGGGGACTGAAGCTTTCTTT
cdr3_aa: CASMTRQGTEAFF

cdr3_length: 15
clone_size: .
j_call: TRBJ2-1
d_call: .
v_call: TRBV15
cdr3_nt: TGTGCCACCAGCAGAGGCCCACCACTAGCAAGTGAGCAGTTCTTC
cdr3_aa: CATSRGPPLASEQFF

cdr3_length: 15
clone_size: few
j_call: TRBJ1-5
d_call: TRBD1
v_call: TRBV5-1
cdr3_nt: TGCGCCAGCAGCTTGGAGGGGGCCCCTTTTCAGCCCCAGCATTTT
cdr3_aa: CASSLEGAPFQPQHF

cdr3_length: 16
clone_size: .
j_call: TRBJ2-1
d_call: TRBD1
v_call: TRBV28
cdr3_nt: TGTGCCAGCAGTTATGGGACAGGCCGGCGAAGCAATGAGCAGTTCTTC
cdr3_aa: CASSYGTGRRSNEQFF

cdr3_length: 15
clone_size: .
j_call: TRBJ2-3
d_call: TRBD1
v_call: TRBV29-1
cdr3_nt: TGCAGCGTTCAAGGCCAGGGGGCCCTCCGGGGGACGCAGTATTTT
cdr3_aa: CSVQGQGALRGTQYF

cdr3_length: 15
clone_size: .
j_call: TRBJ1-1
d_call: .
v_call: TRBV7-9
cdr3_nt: TGTGCCAGCAGCTCCGCGAGCGTTTGGGGGGGGAAAGCTTTCTTT
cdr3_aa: CASSSASVWGGKAFF

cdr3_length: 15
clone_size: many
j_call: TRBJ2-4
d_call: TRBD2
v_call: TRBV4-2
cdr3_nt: TGTGCCAGCAGCCCGGGACTAGCGGGAGAAAACATTCAGTACTTC
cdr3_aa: CASSPGLAGENIQYF

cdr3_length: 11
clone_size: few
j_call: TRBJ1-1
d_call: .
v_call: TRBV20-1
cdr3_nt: TGCAGTGCTAGAGGACAGGAGAGACAGGTCTTT
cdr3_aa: CSARGQERQVF

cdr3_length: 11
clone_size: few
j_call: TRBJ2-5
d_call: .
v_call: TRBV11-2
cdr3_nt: TGTGCCAGCAGCTCCTCCCGGGCCCAGTACTTC
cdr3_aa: CASSSSRAQYF

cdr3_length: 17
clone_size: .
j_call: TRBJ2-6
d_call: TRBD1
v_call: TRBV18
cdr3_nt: TGTGCCAGCTCAGCAGGGACAGTCTCTTCTGGGGCCAACGTCCTGACTTTC
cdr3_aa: CASSAGTVSSGANVLTF

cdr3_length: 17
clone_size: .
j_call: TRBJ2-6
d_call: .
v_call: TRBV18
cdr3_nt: TGTGCCAGCTCAGTCCGACAGGCCAGCTCTGGGGCCAACGTCCTGACTTTC
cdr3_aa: CASSVRQASSGANVLTF

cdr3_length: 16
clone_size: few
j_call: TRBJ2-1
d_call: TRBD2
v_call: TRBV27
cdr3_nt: TGTGCCAGCAGTTTGGGGAGCGGGAACAGAAGAAATGAGCAGTTCTTC
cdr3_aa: CASSLGSGNRRNEQFF

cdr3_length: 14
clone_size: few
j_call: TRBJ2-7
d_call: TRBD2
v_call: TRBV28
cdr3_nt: TGTGCCAGCAGTTTACTAGCGGGAGATGCCGAGCAGTACTTC
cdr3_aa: CASSLLAGDAEQYF

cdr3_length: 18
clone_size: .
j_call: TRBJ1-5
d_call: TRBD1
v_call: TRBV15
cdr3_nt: TGTGCCACCAGCAGAGAGTATAGGACAGGGCTTAGCAATCAGCCCCAGCATTTT
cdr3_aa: CATSREYRTGLSNQPQHF

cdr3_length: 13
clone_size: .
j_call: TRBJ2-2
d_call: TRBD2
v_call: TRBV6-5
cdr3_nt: TGTGCCAGCGGTAGCGGGGTGGCCGGGGAGCTGTTTTTT
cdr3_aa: CASGSGVAGELFF

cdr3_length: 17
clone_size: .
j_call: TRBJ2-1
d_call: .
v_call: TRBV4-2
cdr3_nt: TGTGCCAGCAGCCAAGATTACGGGATGGTATCCTACAATGAGCAGTTCTTC
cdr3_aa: CASSQDYGMVSYNEQFF

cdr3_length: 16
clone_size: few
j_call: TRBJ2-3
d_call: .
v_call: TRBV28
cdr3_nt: TGTGCCAGCAGTTTGGGGGCTAGCGGAGACACAGATACGCAGTATTTT
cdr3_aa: CASSLGASGDTDTQYF

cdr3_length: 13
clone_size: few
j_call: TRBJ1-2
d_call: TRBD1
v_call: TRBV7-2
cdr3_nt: TGTGCCAGCAGCTTAGCCGGGACAGGGGGCTACACCTTC
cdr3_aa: CASSLAGTGGYTF

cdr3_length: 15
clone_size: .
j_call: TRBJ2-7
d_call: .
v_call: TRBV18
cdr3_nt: TGTGCCAGCTCACGCGGCGGTAGCAACCCTGGCGAGCAGTACTTC
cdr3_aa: CASSRGGSNPGEQYF

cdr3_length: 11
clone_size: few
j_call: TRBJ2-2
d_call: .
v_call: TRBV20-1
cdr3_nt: TGCAGTGCTAGAGTGTCAGGGGAGCTGTTTTTT
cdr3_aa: CSARVSGELFF

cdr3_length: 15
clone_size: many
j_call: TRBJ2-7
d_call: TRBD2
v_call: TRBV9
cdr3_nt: TGTGCCAGCAGCGTAGGGCTAGCGGGAAGCTACGAGCAGTACTTC
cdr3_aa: CASSVGLAGSYEQYF

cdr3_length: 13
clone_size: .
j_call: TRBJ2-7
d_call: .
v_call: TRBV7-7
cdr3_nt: TGTGCCAGCAGCTCTGAAAGAGGGAACGAGCAGTACTTC
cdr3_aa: CASSSERGNEQYF

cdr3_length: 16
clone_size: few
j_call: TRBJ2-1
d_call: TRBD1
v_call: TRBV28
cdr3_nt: TGTGCCAGCAGTTCCGCGGCCAGGGGGCTACAATTTGAGCAGTTCTTC
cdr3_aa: CASSSAARGLQFEQFF

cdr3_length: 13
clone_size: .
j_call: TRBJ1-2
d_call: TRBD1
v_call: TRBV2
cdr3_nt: TGTGCCAGCAGGGGGACAGACGTCGATGGCTACACCTTC
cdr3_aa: CASRGTDVDGYTF

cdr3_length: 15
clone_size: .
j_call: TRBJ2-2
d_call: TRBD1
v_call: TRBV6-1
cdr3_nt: TGTGCCAGCAGTGCCAGGGGGCGTAACACCGGGGAGCTGTTTTTT
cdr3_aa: CASSARGRNTGELFF

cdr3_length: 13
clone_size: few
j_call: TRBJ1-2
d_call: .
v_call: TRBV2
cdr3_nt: TGTGCCAGCAGTGTAACAGGTTTTAATGGCTACACCTTC
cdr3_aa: CASSVTGFNGYTF

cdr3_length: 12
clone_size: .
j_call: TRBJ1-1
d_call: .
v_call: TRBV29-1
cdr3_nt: TGCAGCGTTGGTAACTTGAACACTGAAGCTTTCTTT
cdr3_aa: CSVGNLNTEAFF

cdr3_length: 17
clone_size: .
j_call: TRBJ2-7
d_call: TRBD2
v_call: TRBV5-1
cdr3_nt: TGCGCCAGCAGCTTGAGCCTAGCGGGAGCGATCTCCTACGAGCAGTACTTC
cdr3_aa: CASSLSLAGAISYEQYF

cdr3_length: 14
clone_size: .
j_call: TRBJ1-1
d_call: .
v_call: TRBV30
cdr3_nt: TGTGCCTGGAGTGTAAATGCCGGGGACACTGAAGCTTTCTTT
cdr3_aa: CAWSVNAGDTEAFF

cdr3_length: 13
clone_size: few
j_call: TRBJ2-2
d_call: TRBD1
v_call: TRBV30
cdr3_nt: TGTGCCTGGGGGGACAGTAACACCGGGGAGCTGTTTTTT
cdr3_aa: CAWGDSNTGELFF

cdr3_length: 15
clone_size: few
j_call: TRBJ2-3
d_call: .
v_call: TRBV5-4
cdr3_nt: TGTGCCAGCAGCTTAGCCGGGAAGGGTACAGATACGCAGTATTTT
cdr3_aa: CASSLAGKGTDTQYF

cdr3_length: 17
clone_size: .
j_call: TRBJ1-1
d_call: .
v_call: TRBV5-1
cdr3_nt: TGCGCCAGCAGCAAGGGGTACGGACAGAGGGAAAGGGGTGAAGCTTTCTTT
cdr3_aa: CASSKGYGQRERGEAFF

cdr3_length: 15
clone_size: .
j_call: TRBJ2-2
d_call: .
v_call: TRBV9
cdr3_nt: TGTGCCAGCAGCGTAGGGGCCTTAAACACCGGGGAGCTGTTTTTT
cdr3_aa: CASSVGALNTGELFF

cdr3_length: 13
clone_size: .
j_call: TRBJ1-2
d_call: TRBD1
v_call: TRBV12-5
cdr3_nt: TGTGCTAGTGGTGTTGGGACAGATTATGGCTACACCTTC
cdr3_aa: CASGVGTDYGYTF

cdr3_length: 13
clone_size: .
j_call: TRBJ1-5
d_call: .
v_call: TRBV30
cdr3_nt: TGTGCCTGGAGTAAGACCGGCGGTCAGCCCCAGCATTTT
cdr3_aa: CAWSKTGGQPQHF

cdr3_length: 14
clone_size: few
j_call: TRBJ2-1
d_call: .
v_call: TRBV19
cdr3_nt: TGTGCCAGTAGTCGGAGGAGAAGTTCCAATGAGCAGTTCTTC
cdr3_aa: CASSRRRSSNEQFF

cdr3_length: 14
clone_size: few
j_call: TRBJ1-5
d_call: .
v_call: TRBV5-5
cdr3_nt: TGTGCCAGCAGCTTAGGGGGTGGCAATCAGCCCCAGCATTTT
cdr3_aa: CASSLGGGNQPQHF

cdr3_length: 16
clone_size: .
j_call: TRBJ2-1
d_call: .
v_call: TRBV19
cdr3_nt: TGTGCCAGTAGTCCCTTGGGAGTCAGTCCCTACAATGAGCAGTTCTTC
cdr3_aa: CASSPLGVSPYNEQFF

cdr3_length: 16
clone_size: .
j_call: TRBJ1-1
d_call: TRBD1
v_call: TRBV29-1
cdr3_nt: TGCAGCGTCAAACCCACCGGGACAGGGAGAAACACTGAAGCTTTCTTT
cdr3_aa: CSVKPTGTGRNTEAFF

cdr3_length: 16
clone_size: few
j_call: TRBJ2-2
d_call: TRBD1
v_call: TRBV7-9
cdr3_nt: TGTGCCAGCAGCTCCCGGGACAGGGGTAACACCGGGGAGCTGTTTTTT
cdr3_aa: CASSSRDRGNTGELFF

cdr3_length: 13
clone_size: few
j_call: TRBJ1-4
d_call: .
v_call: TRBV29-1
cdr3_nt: TGCAGCGTTGGGGGGGGACCACTTGAAAAACTGTTTTTT
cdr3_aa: CSVGGGPLEKLFF